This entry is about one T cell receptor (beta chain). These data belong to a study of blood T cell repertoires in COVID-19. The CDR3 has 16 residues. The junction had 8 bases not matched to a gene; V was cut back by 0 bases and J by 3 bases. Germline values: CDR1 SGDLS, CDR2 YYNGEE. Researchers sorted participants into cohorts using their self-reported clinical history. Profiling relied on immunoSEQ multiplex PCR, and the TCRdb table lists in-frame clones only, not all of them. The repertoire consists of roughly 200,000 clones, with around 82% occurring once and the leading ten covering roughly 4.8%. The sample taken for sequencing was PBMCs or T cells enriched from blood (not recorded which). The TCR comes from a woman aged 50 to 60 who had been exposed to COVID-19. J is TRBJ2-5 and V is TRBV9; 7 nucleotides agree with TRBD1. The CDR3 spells CASSVAGGQAKETQYF. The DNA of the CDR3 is TGTGCCAGCAGCGTAGCCGGTGGACAGGCGAAAGAGACCCAGTACTTC. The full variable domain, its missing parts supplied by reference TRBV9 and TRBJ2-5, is DSGVTQTPKHLITATGQRVTLRCSPRSGDLSVYWYQQSLDQGLQFLIQYYNGEERAKGNILERFSAQQFPDLHSELNLSSLELGDSALYFCASSVAGGQAKETQYFGPGTRLLVL.